This is a list of T cell receptor beta chains from one sample in a study of T cells after yellow fever vaccination. MiXCR, applied by TCRdb to the 5' RACE reads, yields one record per CDR3 protein. Among around 300,000 distinct CDR3 sequences, about 4% were seen once, and the ten largest hold about 22%. This specimen consisted of PBMCs, obtained 5 days after the yellow fever booster vaccination. The receptor set was obtained from a young man who received the YFV17D yellow fever vaccine. The CDR3 runs from the conserved cysteine through the conserved F or W. The D gene is left open where the match is weak. Expanded clones are given a class, and other clones once, few, many or no size at all.

D gene	clone size	V gene	J gene	CDR3 DNA	CDR3 protein
.	.	TRBV4-3	TRBJ1-2	TGCGCCAGCAGCCAAGAGCCCCCTATCCCCTATGGCTACACCTTC	CASSQEPPIPYGYTF
TRBD2	.	TRBV5-1	TRBJ2-7	TGCGCCAGCAGCCAAAGCGGGGGCTCGAGCTACGAGCAGTACTTC	CASSQSGGSSYEQYF
.	few	TRBV4-2	TRBJ2-1	TGTGCCAGCAGCCAAGATAGTTATAGTGAGCAGTTCTTC	CASSQDSYSEQFF
TRBD1	.	TRBV12-3/TRBV12-4	TRBJ2-1	TGTGCCAGCAGTTTAGCTTGGACAGGGGCAGGCTACAATGAGCAGTTCTTC	CASSLAWTGAGYNEQFF
.	.	TRBV4-1	TRBJ1-5	TGCGCCAGCAGCCCCCGACATATCAGCAATCAGCCCCAGCATTTT	CASSPRHISNQPQHF
TRBD2	.	TRBV5-6	TRBJ2-3	TGTGCCAGCAGCTTCCTAGCGGGGGGGCCGAACACAGATACGCAGTATTTT	CASSFLAGGPNTDTQYF
.	.	TRBV6-6	TRBJ2-5	TGTGCCAGCCACCGGTACCAAGAGACCCAGTACTTC	CASHRYQETQYF
.	many	TRBV6-2/TRBV6-3	TRBJ2-1	TGTGCCAGCACAGGTCGAGGAGGCGAGCAGTTCTTC	CASTGRGGEQFF
.	few	TRBV10-3	TRBJ1-6	TGTGCCATCAGTGAGTCAGGAGGGTACAATTCACCCCTCCACTTT	CAISESGGYNSPLHF
.	many	TRBV12-3/TRBV12-4	TRBJ2-1	TGTGCCAGCTCCACAAACGCGGGGAATGAGCAGTTCTTC	CASSTNAGNEQFF
TRBD1	few	TRBV7-2	TRBJ2-3	TGTGCCAGCAGCTCGATTGCCGGGACAGGGTTGAGCACAGATACGCAGTATTTT	CASSSIAGTGLSTDTQYF
TRBD1	many	TRBV5-1	TRBJ2-7	TGCGCCAGCAGCTTGAGGGGGCCGAACGAGCAGTACTTC	CASSLRGPNEQYF
TRBD1	few	TRBV4-2	TRBJ1-1	TGTGCCAGCAGCGAACAGGGGCCCGAGGACACTGAAGCTTTCTTT	CASSEQGPEDTEAFF
.	many	TRBV6-1	TRBJ2-1	TGTGCCAGCAGTGAATTTCTCACGGGGGCCACCTACAATGAGCAGTTCTTC	CASSEFLTGATYNEQFF
.	many	TRBV6-5	TRBJ1-1	TGTGCCAGCAGTTTAGGGATCGGCACTGAAGCTTTCTTT	CASSLGIGTEAFF
.	few	TRBV7-9	TRBJ2-3	TGTGCCAGCAGCTCCACCATTTCAGGGAAGAACACAGATACGCAGTATTTT	CASSSTISGKNTDTQYF
TRBD1	.	TRBV12-3/TRBV12-4	TRBJ1-1	TGTGCCAGCAGGCAGGACAGGAGAAGGACTGAAGCTTTCTTT	CASRQDRRRTEAFF
.	many	TRBV7-9	TRBJ1-6	TGTGCCAGCAGCTTCCCTAATTCACCCCTCCACTTT	CASSFPNSPLHF
.	.	TRBV4-3	TRBJ2-1	TGCGCCAGCAGCGGCGAACGCGAGGGCAATGAGCAGTTCTTC	CASSGEREGNEQFF
TRBD1	many	TRBV20-1	TRBJ2-2	TGCAGTGCTCGAGCAGGGGGCGCGGGCACCGGGGAGCTGTTTTTT	CSARAGGAGTGELFF
.	.	TRBV9	TRBJ2-3	TGTGCCAGCAGCCCCCAGGTCGCAGATACGCAGTATTTT	CASSPQVADTQYF
TRBD1	.	TRBV7-2	TRBJ2-5	TGTGCCAGCAGCATCGGACAGGCCTTTGAGACCCAGTACTTC	CASSIGQAFETQYF
.	.	TRBV12-3/TRBV12-4	TRBJ1-1	TGTGCCAGCAGTGAAGACCCGAGGACTGAAGCTTTCTTT	CASSEDPRTEAFF
TRBD2	few	TRBV12-3/TRBV12-4	TRBJ2-3	TGTGCCAGCTGCTTCGGGGGGGCTTCGGCAGATACGCAGTATTTT	CASCFGGASADTQYF
.	few	TRBV10-1	TRBJ2-5	TGCGCCAGCAGTGACGGGGATCGAGAGACCCAGTACTTC	CASSDGDRETQYF
TRBD1	.	TRBV5-1	TRBJ2-3	TGCGCCAGCAGCGGACAGGGGGCCAAGTGGAGGACAGATACGCAGTATTTT	CASSGQGAKWRTDTQYF
TRBD1	few	TRBV30	TRBJ2-2	TGTGCCTGGAGTTCGGGACAGGGAAACGGGGAGCTGTTTTTT	CAWSSGQGNGELFF
TRBD1	few	TRBV7-2	TRBJ1-2	TGTGCCAGCAGCCCCGCGGGGGACAGCTATGGCTACACCTTC	CASSPAGDSYGYTF
TRBD1	few	TRBV7-2	TRBJ1-2	TGTGCCAGCAGCTTATCACCCAGGGACAGTCTCTATGGCTACACCTTC	CASSLSPRDSLYGYTF
.	.	TRBV29-1	TRBJ2-5	TGCAGCGTTGGAGGGGGTCGGACCCAGTACTTC	CSVGGGRTQYF
.	.	TRBV9	TRBJ1-2	TGTGCCAGCAGCGTAGGAGGAACTCAAGCTAACTATGGCTACACCTTC	CASSVGGTQANYGYTF